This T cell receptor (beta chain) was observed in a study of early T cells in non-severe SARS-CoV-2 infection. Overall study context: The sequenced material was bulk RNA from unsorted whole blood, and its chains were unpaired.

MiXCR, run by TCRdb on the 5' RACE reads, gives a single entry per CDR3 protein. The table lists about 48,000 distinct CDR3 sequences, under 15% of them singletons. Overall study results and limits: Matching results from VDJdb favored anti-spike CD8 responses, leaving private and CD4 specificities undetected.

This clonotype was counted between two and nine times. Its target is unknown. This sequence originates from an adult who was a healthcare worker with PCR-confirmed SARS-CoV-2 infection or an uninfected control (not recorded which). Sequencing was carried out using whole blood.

The chain's CDR3 is CASSTGRSTDTQYF. The CDR3 DNA follows: TGTGCCAGCAGTACGGGGCGATCGACAGATACGCAGTATTTT. The rearrangement joins TRBV12-3 or TRBV12-4 to TRBJ2-3; D assignment may be TRBD1 or TRBD2 (5 bases each). V lost 5 bases and J lost 3, with 12 bases in between. The CDR3 loop spans 14 amino acids.